The 18 T cell receptor beta chains reported below all come from one sample, sequenced in a study of T cell repertoires in cytomegalovirus infection. From the reads, TCRdb called clonotypes with MiXCR, one entry per CDR3 protein. The data show roughly 760,000 distinct CDR3 sequences, roughly 36% seen once. What was sequenced was PBMCs. The receptors here all came from a human donor in good health (CMV status not recorded). Some clones in this sample may be carry-over from other donors' samples.

The chain carries TRBV29-1 and TRBJ1-1; the match to TRBD1 covers 8 bases. V trimming: 5 bases; J trimming: 1 base; junction bases outside the gene matches: 6. Germline lookup yields CDR1 SQVTM and CDR2 ANQGSEA. CDR3 length: 14 amino acids. CDR3 in amino acids: CSVRRTGSNTEAFF. CDR3 DNA: TGCAGCGTTCGTCGGACAGGGTCGAACACTGAAGCTTTCTTT.

The V gene is TRBV6-2 or TRBV6-3, the J gene TRBJ2-3; TRBD2 matches 9 bases. The germline V gene encodes CDR1 MNHEY and CDR2 SVGEGT. The CDR3 runs to 18 residues. Germline trimming cut 0 bases from V and 5 bases from J; bases unmatched to any gene: 12. The CDR3 here is CASSYSTFSGGAGDTQYF. CDR3 nucleotide sequence: TGTGCCAGCAGTTACTCGACATTTAGCGGGGGAGCAGGAGATACGCAGTATTTT.

This chain links TRBV28 with TRBJ2-7; 8 bases align to TRBD1. This CDR3 comprises 14 residues. V lost 8 bases and J lost 6; bases outside the gene matches: 12. Germline loops: CDR1 MDHEN, CDR2 SYDVKM. The CDR3 DNA is TGTGCCAGCTTGGACTGGGACAGGCCTATCGAGCAGTACTTC. Encoded protein: CASLDWDRPIEQYF.

This clonotype was counted between two and nine times. This sequence joins TRBV20-1 and TRBJ1-5, with 11 bases aligning to TRBD1. Germline loops: CDR1 DFQATT, CDR2 SNEGSKA (reference sequence). This CDR3 has 18 residues. After removal of 5 bases from V and 2 bases from J, the junction contained 14 bases not matched to a gene. CDR3 nucleotides: TGCAGTGCTTTCCTACCGGGACAGGGGGTAGCTGGCAATCAGCCCCAGCATTTT. The encoded protein is CSAFLPGQGVAGNQPQHF.

The CDR3 loop reads CASSLFLQAQETQYF. As DNA, the CDR3 is TGTGCCAGCAGCTTATTCCTACAGGCCCAAGAGACCCAGTACTTC. J is TRBJ2-5 and V is TRBV7-9, with a tentative D call TRBD1 (5 bases). V shed 2 bases and J shed 1 base, with 11 bases lying between them. There are 15 residues in the CDR3. Germline lookup yields CDR1 SEHNR and CDR2 FQNEAQ (reference sequence).

This clonotype was detected a few times. The chain combines TRBV7-6 with TRBJ2-5; D call uncertain. V was pared by 5 bases and J by 0 bases, with 16 bases between. This CDR3 spans 16 amino acids. Germline V gene sequence: CDR1 SGHVS, CDR2 FNYEAQ. CDR3 sequence: CASSPATTEYQETQYF. The CDR3 DNA is TGTGCCAGCAGCCCCGCCACCACAGAGTACCAAGAGACCCAGTACTTC.

The gene calls are TRBV3-1 and TRBJ2-3; D might be TRBD2 (6 bases). The CDR3 has 16 amino acids. Per germline, CDR1 LGHDT and CDR2 YNNKEL (reference sequence). Between the trimmed V and J ends, which lost 4 bases and 4 bases, there was a span of 18 bases. CDR3 sequence: CASSRLAPGLPDTQYF. DNA of the CDR3: TGTGCCAGCAGCCGCCTAGCGCCTGGCCTCCCAGATACGCAGTATTTT.

This sequence joins TRBV29-1 and TRBJ2-5, with D possibly TRBD1 on 5 matching bases. Germline CDR1 and CDR2: SQVTM and ANQGSEA. V lost 1 base to trimming and J lost 8 bases, with 14 bases between them. CDR3 length equals 13 residues. CDR3: CSVEATQGDTQYF. The CDR3 bases are TGCAGCGTTGAAGCTACCCAGGGTGATACCCAGTACTTC.

V gene TRBV2 combines with J gene TRBJ1-1; D might be TRBD1 (5 bases). The germline CDR1 and CDR2 sequences are SNHLY and FYNNEI. V was trimmed by 8 bases and J by 7 bases, leaving 20 bases between them. The length of the CDR3 is 14 residues. The CDR3 region has the DNA TGTGCCAGCCTGCTTCTCAGGGAGGCCAATGAAGCTTTCTTT. Amino acid sequence: CASLLLREANEAFF.

This clonotype was counted at least ten times. The V and J genes are TRBV12-3 or TRBV12-4 and TRBJ1-2; D is ambiguous. Trimming stripped 1 base from V and 2 bases from J, with 8 bases between. CDR3 size: 14 residues. The CDR3 sequence is CASSLGTINYGYTF. The DNA of the CDR3 is TGTGCCAGCAGTTTAGGGACGATCAACTATGGCTACACCTTC.

The rearrangement uses TRBV7-8 and TRBJ2-7; 8 bases match TRBD1. Germline V CDR1 and CDR2: SGHVS, FQNEAQ. J gave up 3 bases and V 5 bases, and 9 bases lay outside the gene matches. The length of the CDR3 is 15 residues. CDR3 region: CASSPRPRGLYEQYF. The CDR3 bases are TGTGCCAGCAGCCCCCGGCCCAGGGGGCTCTACGAGCAGTACTTC.

This clonotype has a handful of counts. The chain couples TRBV12-3 or TRBV12-4 to TRBJ2-3; 10 bases are a match to TRBD2. The CDR3 length is 22 residues. V shed 3 bases, J shed 3 bases, and the junction held 24 bases outside the gene matches. This chain's CDR3 is CASSFGWTSGAKLEGGTDTQYF. The CDR3 DNA reads TGTGCCAGCAGTTTCGGCTGGACTAGCGGAGCCAAGTTAGAAGGGGGAACAGATACGCAGTATTTT.

This clonotype was seen a few times. This chain uses TRBV19 with TRBJ2-1; D may be TRBD1 or TRBD2 (5 bases each). CDR1 is LNHDA, CDR2 SQIVND, per germline (reference sequence). The CDR3 length is 14 residues. V dropped 9 bases and J dropped 8 bases, with 20 bases sitting between them. The DNA of the CDR3 is TGTGCCAGCAGTTACTCATGGGGGAACGATGAGCAGTTCTTC. It specifies CASSYSWGNDEQFF.

In this sample, this clonotype turned up a few times. V gene TRBV28 combines with J gene TRBJ2-7; D is perhaps TRBD2 (6 bases). Germline loops: CDR1 MDHEN, CDR2 SYDVKM. V was trimmed by 2 bases and J by 0 bases, leaving 14 bases between them. This CDR3 is built from 16 residues. The CDR3 spells CASSLERVEDSYEQYF. Here the CDR3 DNA reads TGTGCCAGCAGTTTAGAGCGGGTTGAAGACTCCTACGAGCAGTACTTC.

The chain employs TRBV6-1 and TRBJ2-2, with D possibly being TRBD2 (5 bases). The CDR3 extends over 20 amino acids. Trimming removed 4 bases from V and 7 bases from J, with 31 bases in between. CDR1 and CDR2 (germline): MNHNS, SASEGT. The CDR3 region has the DNA TGTGCCAGCAGTGGTCTGGGAGTGAGTCTACTACGTAGAGGTGACGGGGAGCTGTTTTTT. Amino acid sequence: CASSGLGVSLLRRGDGELFF.

This clonotype has only a few counts. The chain is built from TRBV7-7 and TRBJ2-1; TRBD2 matches at 10 bases. In germline, CDR1 is SSHAT, CDR2 FNYEAQ (reference sequence). This CDR3 has 13 residues. The CDR3 nucleotides are TGTGCTAGCGGGAGGAGCGGGATCGATGAGCAGTTCTTC. Protein product: CASGRSGIDEQFF.

The table lists this clonotype with a few counts. The genes are TRBV6-6 and TRBJ2-7; TRBD2 matches at 11 bases. The germline CDR1 and CDR2 sequences are MNHNY and SVGAGI (reference sequence). V was pared by 7 bases and J by 7 bases, with 15 bases of the junction left unmatched. The length of the CDR3 is 16 residues. The CDR3 loop is CASKNSGASGGIEQYF. Written as DNA, the CDR3 is TGTGCCAGCAAAAACTCCGGGGCTAGCGGGGGGATAGAGCAGTACTTC.

The chain couples TRBV29-1 to TRBJ1-2, with TRBD1 matching 8 bases. Trimming at V came to 4 bases and at J to 4 bases, leaving 5 bases not matched to a gene. This CDR3 region has 13 residues. Per the germline V gene, CDR1 is SQVTM and CDR2 is ANQGSEA. CDR3 sequence reads: CSVGQGMGYGYTF. Here the CDR3 DNA reads TGCAGCGTTGGACAGGGGATGGGCTATGGCTACACCTTC.